Following are 9 T cell receptor beta chains from one sample sequenced in a study of blood T cell repertoires in COVID-19. Sequencing was performed with immunoSEQ multiplex PCR; in TCRdb, only in-frame clones are kept and a portion is missing. The sample has roughly 43,000 clones; 69% are singletons. Material for sequencing was peripheral blood. These receptors all stem from a man older than 75 with acute or convalescent COVID-19.

This rearrangement joins TRBV5-1 to TRBJ2-7; weak D call: TRBD1 (6 bases). Germline assignment: CDR1 SGHRS and CDR2 YFSETQ. The CDR3 is 21 amino acids. The V end was cut by 0 bases, the J end by 4 bases, with 32 bases between. The CDR3 region is CASSLAPRPPGLDRPNYEQYF. CDR3 DNA sequence: TGCGCCAGCAGCTTGGCCCCACGTCCACCCGGGCTCGACAGGCCGAATTACGAGCAGTACTTC.

This clone came up a few times. The chain carries TRBV5-1 and TRBJ2-7; 7 bases match TRBD1. This CDR3 is built from 14 residues. J was trimmed by 1 base and V by 4 bases; bases with no gene match: 5. Germline V gene lookup returns CDR1 SGHRS and CDR2 YFSETQ. CDR3: CASSGGQTSYEQYF. CDR3 nucleotides: TGCGCCAGCAGCGGGGGACAGACATCCTACGAGCAGTACTTC.

The genes are TRBV10-3 and TRBJ1-2; D is uncertain. V was cut by 4 bases and J by 1 base, with 13 bases left in between. The germline gives CDR1 ENHRY, CDR2 SYGVKD. The CDR3 contains 15 residues. The CDR3 here is CAISGAGKINYGYTF. The CDR3 DNA reads as TGTGCCATCAGTGGGGCAGGAAAGATTAACTATGGCTACACCTTC.

The chain links TRBV6-5 to TRBJ2-5; D is undetermined. The CDR3 is 13 amino acids. Between the trimmed V and J ends, which lost 6 bases and 2 bases, there was a span of 10 bases. Germline-derived CDR1 and CDR2 are MNHEY and SVGAGI. Written as DNA, the CDR3 is TGTGCCAGCAGGTCCCTCACACAAGAGACCCAGTACTTC. This codes for CASRSLTQETQYF.

A note on this clone: Different DNA sequences within this sample yield the same CDR3. The CDR3 DNA is TGTGCCGCAGGGACTAGTAGAGGGGAGACCCAGTACTTC. It is translated as CAAGTSRGETQYF. The V gene is TRBV19, the J gene TRBJ2-5; 8 nucleotides align to TRBD2. With V trimmed by 11 bases and J by 5 bases, 10 bases remained unmatched. The CDR3 length is 13 residues. Germline V gene data show CDR1 as LNHDA and CDR2 as SQIVND (reference sequence).

The chain is built from TRBV19 and TRBJ2-2, with 7 bases lining up with TRBD1. J was trimmed by 5 bases and V by 3 bases; bases with no gene match: 3. Germline V gives CDR1 LNHDA, CDR2 SQIVND (reference sequence). The CDR3 contains 14 residues. CDR3 region: CASSISTGTGELFF. CDR3 bases: TGTGCCAGTAGTATTTCGACAGGGACCGGGGAGCTGTTTTTT.

Here the CDR3 reads CASSGGGFWSPLHF. The CDR3 coding sequence is TGTGCCAGCAGCGGGGGAGGGTTTTGGTCACCCCTCCACTTT. The chain has TRBV5-6 and TRBJ1-6; maybe TRBD1 (5 bases). The CDR3 consists of 14 residues. Per germline, CDR1 SGHDT and CDR2 YYEEEE. Trimming removed 4 bases at V and 10 bases at J, with 15 bases between.

V gene TRBV6-5 combines with J gene TRBJ1-1; 7 bases line up with TRBD1. Losses at the gene ends were 6 bases for V and 1 base for J; bases not matched to a gene: 8. This CDR3 has 15 amino acids. Germline CDR1 reads MNHEY; CDR2 reads SVGAGI. The CDR3 loop reads CASRRPQGTNTEAFF. The CDR3, as DNA: TGTGCCAGCAGGCGACCACAGGGGACGAACACTGAAGCTTTCTTT.

The chain combines TRBV20-1 with TRBJ1-5; D not certain. V lost 3 bases to trimming and J lost 7 bases, with 13 bases between them. The CDR3 sequence is 13 residues long. Germline V gene lookup returns CDR1 DFQATT and CDR2 SNEGSKA (reference sequence). The CDR3 sequence: CSASYGSGQPQHF. The CDR3 nucleotides read TGCAGTGCTAGTTATGGGTCGGGGCAGCCCCAGCATTTT.